These T cell receptor beta chains were read from a single sample in a study of blood T cells in healthy people across ages. TCRdb ran MiXCR on the 5' RACE reads and lists one entry per CDR3 protein. The repertoire holds 750,000 to 950,000 distinct CDR3 sequences, around 24% seen once, with over 2.5% in the top ten. Another study also made use of these data, one on T cells of mothers and their children.

The sample was blood. The receptors originated from a boy younger than 18 in good health. Each CDR3 is given with its conserved first and last residue. Each record gives: clone size, J gene, V gene, D gene, CDR3 protein, CDR3 DNA. A D gene is named only where the DNA matches it firmly. Where a row states a size, it is once, few, many or the class of an expanded clone; other rows omit it.

>-|TRBJ1-2|TRBV7-9|-
CASSYDANYGYTF
TGTGCCAGCAGCTACGATGCTAACTATGGCTACACCTTC
>-|TRBJ1-4|TRBV2|-
CASSEASTGRGKLFF
TGTGCCAGCAGTGAAGCCTCAACAGGGCGGGGAAAACTGTTTTTT
>-|TRBJ1-1|TRBV12-3/TRBV12-4|-
CASSAQGTMNTEAFF
TGTGCCAGCAGTGCCCAGGGGACCATGAACACTGAAGCTTTCTTT
>once|TRBJ2-1|TRBV2|-
CATAGTEVGEQFF
TGTGCCACCGCGGGGACAGAAGTAGGTGAGCAGTTCTTC
>-|TRBJ2-1|TRBV7-3|TRBD1
CASSARTGNEQFF
TGTGCCAGCAGCGCTCGGACAGGGAATGAGCAGTTCTTC
>-|TRBJ2-5|TRBV6-7|-
CASSYTSGGRETQYF
TGTGCCAGCAGTTACACCTCCGGGGGTCGGGAGACCCAGTACTTC
>-|TRBJ2-5|TRBV20-1|-
CSARDGTLREAQYF
TGCAGTGCTAGAGATGGGACCTTAAGAGAGGCCCAGTACTTC
>few|TRBJ2-1|TRBV20-1|-
CSAPPRPGNGNEQFF
TGCAGTGCTCCCCCCAGGCCAGGGAACGGCAATGAGCAGTTCTTC
>-|TRBJ1-6|TRBV6-6|-
CASRTYLNSPLHF
TGTGCCAGCAGGACCTACCTTAATTCACCCCTCCACTTT
>few|TRBJ2-1|TRBV28|-
CASRFPLAGGLGSYNEQFF
TGTGCCAGCAGATTCCCTCTCGCAGGGGGGCTAGGATCCTACAATGAGCAGTTCTTC
>-|TRBJ1-3|TRBV20-1|-
CSARVSSGNTIYF
TGCAGTGCTAGAGTGAGCTCTGGAAACACCATATATTTT
>many|TRBJ2-5|TRBV29-1|TRBD2
CSVGDLAGADYQETQYF
TGCAGCGTTGGGGACCTAGCGGGGGCGGATTACCAAGAGACCCAGTACTTC
>few|TRBJ2-5|TRBV12-3/TRBV12-4|-
CASSLYGQGGETQYF
TGTGCCAGCAGTTTATACGGGCAGGGTGGAGAGACCCAGTACTTC
>-|TRBJ2-5|TRBV20-1|TRBD2
CSATSRIKRGIKETQYF
TGCAGTGCTACTTCCCGGATAAAGCGGGGAATTAAAGAGACCCAGTACTTC
>-|TRBJ2-6|TRBV20-1|TRBD1
CSARDRVLSGANVLTF
TGCAGTGCGCGGGACAGGGTCTTGTCTGGGGCCAACGTCCTGACTTTC
>few|TRBJ1-4|TRBV5-1|TRBD1
CASSLETGNVQGNERLFF
TGCGCCAGCAGCTTAGAGACAGGGAACGTTCAAGGTAATGAAAGACTGTTTTTT
>-|TRBJ2-7|TRBV29-1|-
CSAPVGKGAYEQYF
TGCAGCGCCCCCGTTGGGAAGGGGGCCTACGAGCAGTACTTC
>few|TRBJ2-4|TRBV9|TRBD2
CASSVDDSGGVLAKNIQYF
TGTGCCAGCAGCGTAGATGATAGCGGGGGGGTCTTAGCCAAAAACATTCAGTACTTC
>few|TRBJ1-2|TRBV12-3/TRBV12-4|-
CASSLQGFSGYTF
TGTGCCAGCAGTCTGCAGGGATTCAGTGGCTACACCTTC
>-|TRBJ2-5|TRBV5-1|TRBD2
CASSGGSDTLFPKNETQYF
TGCGCCAGCAGCGGCGGGAGCGACACGCTTTTTCCTAAGAATGAGACCCAGTACTTC
>-|TRBJ1-1|TRBV5-1|-
CASSGLGTEAFF
TGCGCCAGCAGCGGCCTGGGCACTGAAGCTTTCTTT
>-|TRBJ2-5|TRBV4-1|-
CASSQDRPKETQYF
TGCGCCAGCAGCCAAGATCGCCCCAAAGAGACCCAGTACTTC
>few|TRBJ2-1|TRBV6-6|TRBD1
CASRRPGQGINEQFF
TGTGCCAGCAGACGACCAGGACAGGGGATCAATGAGCAGTTCTTC
>few|TRBJ2-3|TRBV5-1|TRBD1
CASSLAPTGGADTQYF
TGCGCCAGCAGCTTGGCCCCGACAGGGGGCGCAGATACGCAGTATTTT
>few|TRBJ2-5|TRBV6-6|-
CASSSQGTQETQYF
TGTGCCAGCAGTTCACAGGGGACTCAAGAGACCCAGTACTTC
>-|TRBJ2-5|TRBV3-1|-
CASSPAGANQETQYF
TGTGCCAGCAGCCCGGCCGGGGCTAACCAAGAGACCCAGTACTTC
>-|TRBJ2-3|TRBV7-2|-
CASSRSPYSTDTQYF
TGTGCCAGCAGCCGATCCCCCTATAGCACAGATACGCAGTATTTT
>-|TRBJ2-3|TRBV7-2|-
CASRAGYGADTQYF
TGTGCCAGCCGTGCGGGATACGGAGCAGATACGCAGTATTTT
>few|TRBJ2-5|TRBV18|TRBD2
CASSPLAEQETQYF
TGTGCCAGCTCACCCCTAGCGGAGCAAGAGACCCAGTACTTC
>once|TRBJ2-7|TRBV14|-
CASSRPGTDFEQYF
TGTGCCAGCAGCAGGCCCGGGACTGACTTCGAGCAGTACTTC
>-|TRBJ1-5|TRBV29-1|-
CSVRGGPNQPQHF
TGCAGCGTTCGTGGCGGGCCGAATCAGCCCCAGCATTTT
>few|TRBJ2-5|TRBV5-1|-
CASSLVTDQETQYF
TGCGCCAGCAGCTTGGTGACAGACCAAGAGACCCAGTACTTC
>many|TRBJ2-5|TRBV6-5|TRBD1
CASSGTGGWEETQYF
TGTGCCAGCAGCGGCACAGGGGGCTGGGAGGAGACCCAGTACTTC
>-|TRBJ1-3|TRBV10-3|-
CAVRPGTAGNTIYF
TGTGCCGTCCGCCCGGGTACGGCTGGAAACACCATATATTTT
>-|TRBJ1-6|TRBV25-1|TRBD1
CASSGGQAYNSPLHF
TGTGCCAGCAGTGGGGGACAGGCTTATAATTCACCCCTCCACTTT
>-|TRBJ2-7|TRBV20-1|TRBD2
CSAEGTSGSYEQYF
TGCAGTGCTGAAGGGACTAGCGGTTCCTACGAGCAGTACTTC
>many|TRBJ1-4|TRBV5-1|-
CASSLAGGNEKLFF
TGCGCCAGCAGCTTGGCAGGCGGGAATGAAAAACTGTTTTTT
>-|TRBJ2-2|TRBV11-3|TRBD1
CASSQDRDRRELFF
TGTGCCAGCAGCCAAGACAGGGATAGGCGGGAGCTGTTTTTT
>few|TRBJ2-7|TRBV20-1|-
CSARASSTYEQYF
TGCAGTGCTCGGGCCTCCTCCACCTACGAGCAGTACTTC
>few|TRBJ2-2|TRBV12-3/TRBV12-4|-
CASSPRRTTNTGELFF
TGTGCCAGCAGTCCTCGACGGACCACCAACACCGGGGAGCTGTTTTTT
>-|TRBJ2-4|TRBV30|-
CAWTPPRVSAKNIQYF
TGTGCCTGGACCCCTCCCAGGGTTTCAGCCAAAAACATTCAGTACTTC
>few|TRBJ2-3|TRBV7-9|-
CASTGATDTQYF
TGTGCCAGCACCGGGGCAACAGATACGCAGTATTTT